This TCR beta chain was sequenced for a study of CD8+CD57+ T cells in acquired aplastic anemia. On the study more broadly: The DNA of sorted CD4+ and CD8+ cells averaged 3.2 ug.

V was trimmed by 4 bases and J by 3 bases, leaving 12 bases between them. CDR3 length equals 14 residues. Study-level findings and limits: The number of CD8+ CDR3 sequences shared by patients and controls was about 27.

The sequenced patients had an expansion of CD8+CD57+ cells seen by flow cytometry. Both TCR beta VDJ combination and CDR3 sequence profiling were carried out. Genomic DNA was the template for this profiling. TCRdb called the reads again in MiXCR, with one record for every CDR3 protein. Of about 200,000 distinct CDR3 sequences in the sample, over 40% are singletons; the top ten hold just under 20%. This clonotype was detected many times. The target antigen is unknown. The rearrangement joins TRBV12-3 or TRBV12-4 to TRBJ1-1; the D gene is possibly TRBD1 (5 bases). This clonotype originated in a human donor with aplastic anemia. Sequencing was carried out using sorted CD4+, CD8+, or CD8+CD57+ T cells (not recorded which) from PBMCs. CDR3 amino acids: CASSSGMGDTEAFF. Written as DNA, the CDR3 is TGTGCCAGCAGTTCAGGGATGGGGGACACTGAAGCTTTCTTT.